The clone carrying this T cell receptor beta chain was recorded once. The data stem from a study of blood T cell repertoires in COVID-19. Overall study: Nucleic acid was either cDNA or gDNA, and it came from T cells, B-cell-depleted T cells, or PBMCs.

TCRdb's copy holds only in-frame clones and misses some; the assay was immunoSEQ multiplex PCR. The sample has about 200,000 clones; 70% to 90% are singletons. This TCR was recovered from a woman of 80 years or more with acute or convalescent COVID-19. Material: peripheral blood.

The CDR3 sequence: CASSYSGTSSSWEQFF. Here the CDR3 DNA reads TGTGCCAGCAGTTACTCGGGGACTAGCAGTTCGTGGGAGCAGTTCTTC. This rearrangement joins TRBV6-5 to TRBJ2-1; 9 nucleotides line up with TRBD2. Germline V gives CDR1 MNHEY, CDR2 SVGAGI. The ends lost 0 bases at V and 10 bases at J; junction bases unmatched: 10. CDR3 length: 16 amino acids.